This T cell receptor (beta chain) was observed in a study of beta chain features in type 1 diabetes. Overall study results and limits: Across patients, naive, central memory and Treg TCRB repertoires exhibited apparently greater similarity than was observed across healthy donors.

As every portion of the isolated RNA was reverse transcribed, the sequencing read expressed TCRB transcripts. Approximately 3.6 million reads were obtained on average from naive, central memory and regulatory T cell samples. Libraries were prepared by immunoSEQ multiplex PCR; TCRdb keeps only in-frame clonotypes and omits some of them. The sample lists 200,000 to 250,000 clones; around an eighth were seen once. The collection from each donor was one heparinised blood draw averaging about 116 mL. Sorting that relied on CD45RO/CCR7/CD25/CD127/CD95/CD27 yielded CD4+ naive, central memory, regulatory and stem cell-like memory cells. Turning to this clone: Its antigen is currently unknown.

This TCR derives from a woman in her 40s in good health. Sequenced: naive CD4+ T cells from blood.

CDR3: CASSLEGGVSGMPQHF. CDR3 coding DNA: TGTGCCAGCAGCTTGGAAGGGGGCGTCTCGGGGATGCCCCAGCATTTT. The chain uses TRBV5-6 and TRBJ1-5, with 7 nucleotides matching TRBD1. Per germline, CDR1 SGHDT and CDR2 YYEEEE. The CDR3 runs 16 residues. With V trimmed by 0 bases and J by 9 bases, 12 bases remained unmatched.